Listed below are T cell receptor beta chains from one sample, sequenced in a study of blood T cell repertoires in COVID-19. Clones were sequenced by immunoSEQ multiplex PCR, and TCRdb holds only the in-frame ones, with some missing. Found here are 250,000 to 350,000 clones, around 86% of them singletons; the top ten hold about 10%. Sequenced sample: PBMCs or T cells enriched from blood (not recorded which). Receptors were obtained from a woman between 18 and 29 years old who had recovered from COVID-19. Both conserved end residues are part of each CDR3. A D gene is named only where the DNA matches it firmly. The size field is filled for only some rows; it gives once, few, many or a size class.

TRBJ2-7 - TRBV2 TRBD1 CASSPGQGVYEQYF TGTGCCAGCAGTCCGGGACAGGGGGTCTACGAGCAGTACTTC
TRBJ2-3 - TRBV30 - CAWSTVTAATDTQYF TGTGCCTGGAGCACCGTAACGGCGGCAACAGATACGCAGTATTTT
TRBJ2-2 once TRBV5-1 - CASSFEGTGELFF TGCGCCAGCAGCTTTGAGGGAACCGGGGAGCTGTTTTTT
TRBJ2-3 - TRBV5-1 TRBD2 CASSRGGGPDTQYF TGCGCCAGCTCACGGGGGGGTGGCCCAGATACGCAGTATTTT
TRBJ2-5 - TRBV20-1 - CSARQGETQYF TGCAGTGCTAGACAGGGGGAGACCCAGTACTTC
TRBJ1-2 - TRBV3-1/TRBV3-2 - CASSSGWLDGYTF TGTGCCAGCAGCTCGGGGTGGTTAGATGGCTACACCTTC
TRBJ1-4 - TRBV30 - CAWNRVGNEKLFF TGTGCCTGGAACAGGGTGGGGAATGAAAAACTGTTTTTT
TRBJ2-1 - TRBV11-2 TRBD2 CASSLALAGHNEQFF TGTGCCAGCAGCTTAGCTCTAGCGGGGCACAATGAGCAGTTCTTC
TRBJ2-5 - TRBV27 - CASSLLGARGETQYF TGTGCCAGCAGTTTGTTGGGGGCTAGGGGGGAGACCCAGTACTTC
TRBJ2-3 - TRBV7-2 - CASSLAGAGDTQYF TGTGCCAGCAGCTTAGCGGGGGCCGGGGATACGCAGTATTTT
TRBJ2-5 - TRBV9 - CASDAGAYGETQYF TGTGCCAGCGACGCGGGGGCCTATGGGGAGACCCAGTACTTC
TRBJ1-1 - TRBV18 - CASSPPNAPGTEAFF TGTGCCAGCTCACCACCCAACGCGCCAGGGACTGAAGCTTTCTTT
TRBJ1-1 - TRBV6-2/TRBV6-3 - CASSRRDDTEAFF TGTGCCAGCAGCCGCAGGGATGACACTGAAGCTTTCTTT
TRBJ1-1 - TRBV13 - CASSLLREGTEAFF TGTGCCAGCAGCTTACTTAGGGAGGGGACTGAAGCTTTCTTT
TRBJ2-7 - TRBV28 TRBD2 CASSGGGREQYF TGTGCCAGCTCCGGGGGGGGCAGGGAGCAGTACTTC
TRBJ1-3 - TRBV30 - CACQQGSSGNTIYF TGTGCCTGCCAACAGGGAAGCTCTGGAAACACCATATATTTT
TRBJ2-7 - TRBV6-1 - CASSEAPHRALSYEQYF TGTGCCAGCAGTGAAGCCCCGCACAGGGCTCTCTCCTACGAGCAGTACTTC
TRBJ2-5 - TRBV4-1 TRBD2 CASSQDRNGGAFETQYF TGCGCCAGCAGCCAAGATCGGAACGGGGGGGCCTTTGAGACCCAGTACTTC
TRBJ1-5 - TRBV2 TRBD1 CASSGDRAHNQPQHF TGTGCCAGCAGTGGAGACAGGGCACACAATCAGCCCCAGCATTTT
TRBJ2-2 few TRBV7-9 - CASTYSTGELFF TGTGCCAGCACGTACTCGACCGGGGAGCTGTTTTTT
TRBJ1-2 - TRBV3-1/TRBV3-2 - CASSQGAAGGYTF TGTGCCAGCAGCCAGGGCGCAGCGGGGGGCTACACCTTC
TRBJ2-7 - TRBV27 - CASSRDNSYEQYF TGTGCCAGTTCCCGGGACAACTCCTACGAGCAGTACTTC
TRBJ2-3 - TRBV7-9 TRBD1 CASSPTGTAFTDTQYF TGTGCCAGCAGCCCTACCGGGACAGCTTTCACAGATACGCAGTATTTT
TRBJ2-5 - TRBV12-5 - CASGLVTGETQYF TGTGCTAGTGGTTTGGTAACAGGGGAGACCCAGTACTTC
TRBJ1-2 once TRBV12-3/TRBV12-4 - CASSLERNYGYTF TGTGCCAGCAGTTTAGAGCGGAACTATGGCTACACCTTC
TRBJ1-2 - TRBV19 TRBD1 CASSILTGGHGYTF TGTGCCAGTAGTATACTTACAGGGGGACATGGCTACACCTTC
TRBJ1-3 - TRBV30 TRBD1 CAWTSRGRGNTIYF TGTGCCTGGACTTCCAGGGGGCGAGGAAACACCATATATTTT
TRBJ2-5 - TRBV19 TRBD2 CASSIGTSGQETQYF TGTGCCAGTAGTATAGGGACTAGCGGGCAGGAGACCCAGTACTTC
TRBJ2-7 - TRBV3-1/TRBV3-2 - CASSQDDNYEQYF TGTGCCAGCAGCCAAGATGACAACTACGAGCAGTACTTC
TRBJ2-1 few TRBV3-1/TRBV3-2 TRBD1 CASSYRGAYNEQFF TGTGCCAGCAGCTACAGGGGCGCCTACAATGAGCAGTTCTTC
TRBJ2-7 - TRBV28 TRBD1 CASSFRGRQYF TGTGCCAGCAGTTTCAGGGGGCGCCAGTACTTC
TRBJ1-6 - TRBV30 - CAWIEGIRGGSYNSPLHF TGTGCCTGGATTGAAGGTATTCGGGGAGGGTCCTATAATTCACCCCTCCACTTT
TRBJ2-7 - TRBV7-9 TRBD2 CASSEGLAGLYEQYF TGTGCCAGCAGCGAGGGACTAGCGGGGCTTTACGAGCAGTACTTC